The T cell receptor beta chain described here comes from a study of blood T cell repertoires in COVID-19. The data were produced by immunoSEQ multiplex PCR, yet TCRdb's version contains in-frame clones alone and is incomplete. Of 150,000 to 180,000 clones in the sample, about 80% are singletons; the top ten hold 25% to 30%. Trimming stripped 2 bases from V and 1 base from J, with 9 bases between. The CDR3 contains 14 residues. In germline, CDR1 is SGDLS, CDR2 YYNGEE. The origin of this receptor is a woman aged 60-70 years with acute or convalescent COVID-19. The rearrangement uses TRBV9 and TRBJ2-5, with a tentative D call TRBD1 (5 bases). The sequencing input was peripheral blood. DNA for the CDR3: TGTGCCAGCAGCGTCGGACACGCCCAAGAGACCCAGTACTTC. This codes for CASSVGHAQETQYF. Full variable domain (rest looked up from reference TRBV9 and TRBJ2-5): DSGVTQTPKHLITATGQRVTLRCSPRSGDLSVYWYQQSLDQGLQFLIQYYNGEERAKGNILERFSAQQFPDLHSELNLSSLELGDSALYFCASSVGHAQETQYFGPGTRLLVL.